The clone carrying this T cell receptor (beta chain) appeared once. A far larger clone is one base from this, pointing to a likely read error. Imaging by CT and PET/CT found every patient node-negative, and no patient had prior chemotherapy, radiotherapy or other malignancies. At both of two time points, roughly 6.1 milliliters of peripheral blood were drawn. The data derive from a study of prognosis after radiotherapy for stage I lung cancer. In the study overall: In this cohort, no one received concurrent therapy with stereotactic body radiotherapy.

It was by two-round multiplex PCR that TCR beta CDR3 was amplified from genomic DNA. The first PCR round targeted every TRBV and TRBJ gene with specific primers. TCRdb fed the multiplex PCR reads into MiXCR, producing one record per CDR3 protein. This table has about 24,000 distinct CDR3 sequences, about 40% appearing once. The TCR was taken from a donor aged 50 or older with non-small cell lung cancer. The sample was PBMCs, taken before or after stereotactic body radiation therapy (not recorded which).

The CDR3 spells CASSYSTGLRTDTQYF. The DNA for the CDR3 is TGTGCCAGCAGTTACTCGACAGGGCTTAGAACAGATACGCAGTATTTT. This chain uses TRBV7-9 with TRBJ2-3; 7 positions agree with TRBD1. V shed 6 bases, J shed 3 bases, and the junction held 12 bases outside the gene matches. The CDR3 covers 16 residues. Germline V gene sequence: CDR1 SEHNR, CDR2 FQNEAQ (reference sequence).